This entry describes one TCR beta chain. The entry originates in a study of T cell responses to AZD1222 COVID-19 vaccine. Deletions cut 0 bases from V and 4 bases from J, with 13 bases between. The CDR3 contains 16 residues. The germline V gene encodes CDR1 MNHNY and CDR2 SVGAGI (reference sequence). Sequencing was performed with immunoSEQ multiplex PCR; in TCRdb, only in-frame clones are kept and a portion is missing. The sample has 100,000 or so clones; approximately 92% are singletons. The chain recombines TRBV6-6 with TRBJ1-5, with D maybe TRBD1 (6 bases). Sequencing used peripheral blood, obtained on day 0 of AZD1222 vaccination. The sequence derives from an adult in good health. This CDR3 reads CASSYSSTGLNQPQHF. CDR3 DNA sequence: TGTGCCAGCAGTTACTCGTCGACAGGTCTAAATCAGCCCCAGCATTTT.